This is a list of T cell receptor beta chains from one sample in a study of Graves' ophthalmopathy and Graves' hyperthyroidism. TCRdb analysed the multiplex PCR reads with MiXCR anew, one entry per CDR3 protein. Of some 750,000 distinct CDR3 sequences in the sample, 40% are singletons; the top ten hold approximately 43%. Material: peripheral blood. These receptors came from an adult man with Graves' ophthalmopathy. The CDR3 runs from the conserved cysteine through the conserved F or W. D genes are given only for firm matches. For some rows the clone size is stated as once, few or many, or as a class when expanded; others skip it.

d_call | j_call | v_call | clone_size | cdr3_aa | cdr3_nt
. | TRBJ1-1 | TRBV25-1 | . | CASRLGWASNTEAFF | TGTGCCAGCAGGCTAGGGTGGGCAAGTAACACTGAAGCTTTCTTT
. | TRBJ2-2 | TRBV7-9 | . | CASSLRPDGGRAGELFF | TGTGCCAGCAGCTTAAGGCCCGACGGGGGGCGCGCCGGGGAGCTGTTTTTT
. | TRBJ2-7 | TRBV10-3 | many | CAISVGVSYEQYF | TGTGCCATCAGTGTTGGTGTATCCTACGAGCAGTACTTC
. | TRBJ1-3 | TRBV7-9 | many | CASSPGNGNTIYF | TGTGCCAGCAGCCCAGGGAATGGAAACACCATATATTTT
. | TRBJ1-5 | TRBV20-1 | few | CSARDPGKGTSGPQHF | TGCAGTGCTAGAGATCCTGGAAAGGGTACCTCGGGCCCCCAGCATTTT
. | TRBJ2-5 | TRBV7-2 | many | CASSSWTHTRETQYF | TGTGCCAGCAGCTCATGGACTCATACGCGGGAGACCCAGTACTTC
TRBD1 | TRBJ2-3 | TRBV25-1 | . | CASSFPAGQGAGDTDTQYF | TGTGCCAGCAGCTTCCCCGCGGGACAGGGGGCGGGGGACACAGATACGCAGTATTTT
. | TRBJ2-7 | TRBV11-2 | many | CASTGSEQYF | TGTGCCAGCACTGGGTCCGAGCAGTACTTC
. | TRBJ1-6 | TRBV10-3 | . | CAISESGAGGSPLHF | TGTGCCATCAGTGAATCAGGTGCTGGGGGCTCACCCCTCCACTTT
. | TRBJ1-2 | TRBV20-1 | few | CSALGHPGYTF | TGCAGTGCTCTAGGACATCCAGGCTACACCTTC
TRBD1 | TRBJ1-5 | TRBV24-1 | . | CASSLGTGTQPQHF | TGTGCCAGCAGTTTGGGGACAGGGACCCAGCCCCAGCATTTT
TRBD1 | TRBJ1-2 | TRBV20-1 | . | CSAREDRLVPF | TGCAGTGCTAGAGAGGACAGGCTCGTTCCATTC
. | TRBJ2-5 | TRBV9 | . | CASSVGADETQYF | TGTGCCAGCAGCGTAGGTGCGGACGAGACCCAGTACTTC
. | TRBJ1-3 | TRBV7-9 | many | CASSYSTASGNTIYF | TGTGCCAGCAGCTATTCGACGGCTTCTGGAAACACCATATATTTT
. | TRBJ1-4 | TRBV19 | few | CASSIGTDRPNEKLFF | TGTGCCAGTAGTATAGGAACCGACAGGCCTAATGAAAAACTGTTTTTT
. | TRBJ1-2 | TRBV14 | many | CASSQVALGYGYTF | TGTGCCAGCAGCCAAGTGGCCTTGGGCTATGGCTACACCTTC
. | TRBJ1-5 | TRBV15 | . | CATSRGGGYSNQPQHF | TGTGCCACCAGCAGAGGAGGTGGATATAGCAATCAGCCCCAGCATTTT
TRBD1 | TRBJ1-1 | TRBV7-3 | . | CASSSGRLPYRGVNTEAFF | TGTGCCAGCAGCTCAGGAAGGCTGCCATACAGGGGCGTTAACACTGAAGCTTTCTTT
TRBD1 | TRBJ2-7 | TRBV20-1 | . | CSAKGDRDNEQYF | TGCAGTGCTAAAGGGGACAGGGACAACGAGCAGTACTTC
. | TRBJ2-5 | TRBV5-1 | . | CASSQSAGETQYF | TGCGCCAGCAGCCAATCGGCGGGAGAGACCCAGTACTTC
TRBD1 | TRBJ1-2 | TRBV2 | . | CAGQGAGYTF | TGTGCCGGACAGGGGGCTGGCTACACCTTC
TRBD1 | TRBJ2-7 | TRBV7-9 | few | CASSFSLQGYEQYF | TGTGCCAGCAGCTTTTCATTACAGGGGTACGAGCAGTACTTC
TRBD1 | TRBJ1-6 | TRBV16 | few | CASSRTGADSPLHF | TGTGCCAGCAGCCGGACAGGGGCCGATTCACCCCTCCACTTT